This record looks at one T cell receptor (beta chain) sequence and its context. This record belongs to a study of blood T cell repertoires in COVID-19. Study as a whole: Donors in the United States, Italy and Spain gave samples during acute or convalescent COVID-19. The cDNA or gDNA used as material had been derived from T cells, B-cell-depleted T cells, or PBMCs.

Trimming removed 6 bases at V and 0 bases at J, with 12 bases between. The CDR3 sequence is 15 residues long. Germline V gives CDR1 SGHTA, CDR2 FQGNSA. Source study methods: Amplification with reference gene primers provided the estimates of nucleated cell counts. The protocol was immunoSEQ multiplex PCR, while the TCRdb copy is restricted to in-frame clones and leaves out a portion. V, J and clone size reflect that table, while D and trimming were determined from the DNA. In the table there are approximately 140,000 clones, 82% of which are singletons. The specimen was peripheral blood. The receptor's source is a human donor with acute or convalescent COVID-19. The donor label of this sample is uncertain. The chain couples TRBV7-2 to TRBJ2-1; TRBD1 might be the D (6 bases). The CDR3 coding sequence is TGTGCCAGCAGGACCGGGACACTCTCCTACAATGAGCAGTTCTTC. Residues: CASRTGTLSYNEQFF. The variable domain in full, with the rest retrieved from reference TRBV7-2 and TRBJ2-1, is GAGVSQSPSNKVTEKGKDVELRCDPISGHTALYWYRQSLGQGLEFLIYFQGNSAPDKSGLPSDRFSAERTGGSVSTLTIQRTQQEDSAVYLCASRTGTLSYNEQFFGPGTRLTVL.